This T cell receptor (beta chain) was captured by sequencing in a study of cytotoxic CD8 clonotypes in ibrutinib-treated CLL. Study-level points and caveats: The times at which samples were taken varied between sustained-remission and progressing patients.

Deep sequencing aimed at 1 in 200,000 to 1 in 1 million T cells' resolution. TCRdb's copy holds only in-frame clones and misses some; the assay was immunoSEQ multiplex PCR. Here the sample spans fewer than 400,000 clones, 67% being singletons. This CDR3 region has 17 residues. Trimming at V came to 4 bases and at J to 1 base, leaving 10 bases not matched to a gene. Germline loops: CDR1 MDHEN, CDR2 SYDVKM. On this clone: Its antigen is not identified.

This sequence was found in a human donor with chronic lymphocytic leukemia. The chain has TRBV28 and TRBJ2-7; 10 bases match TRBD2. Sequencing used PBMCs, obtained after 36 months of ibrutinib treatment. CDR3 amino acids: CASSWSQWTSGSYEQYF. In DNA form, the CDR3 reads TGTGCCAGCAGTTGGTCTCAGTGGACTAGCGGATCCTACGAGCAGTACTTC.